This entry is about one T cell receptor (beta chain). Per the authors' pipeline: Reference gene primer amplification in the assay estimated nucleated cell counts. TCRdb keeps only in-frame clones here, not all; method: immunoSEQ multiplex PCR. V and J calls plus clone size are reproduced from that table; the DNA served to infer D and trimming. The profile shows under 450,000 clones, over 65% of them singletons. This entry belongs to a study of blood T cell repertoires in COVID-19. Study context: Both acute and convalescent COVID-19 samples were obtained from the United States, Italy and Spain.

Germline lookup yields CDR1 SGHRS and CDR2 YFSETQ. V was trimmed by 0 bases and J by 8 bases, leaving 9 bases between them. The CDR3 runs 13 residues. This chain joins TRBV5-1 and TRBJ2-1, with D possibly being TRBD1 (5 bases). The receptor was derived from a human donor with acute or convalescent COVID-19. The donor label of this sample is uncertain. Sequencing input: peripheral blood. The CDR3 sequence: CASSLGPRDEQFF. Here the CDR3 DNA reads TGCGCCAGCAGCTTGGGCCCCAGGGATGAGCAGTTCTTC.